The next 32 T cell receptor beta chains were all read from a single sample in a study of shared clonotypes between healthy human individuals. The repertoire was sequenced with immunoSEQ multiplex PCR; TCRdb's copy has only in-frame clones and lacks some. The sample shows over 2 million clones, 85% to 95% of them seen only once. Specimen: naive CD4+ T cells sorted from blood. The subset denotes: CD45RA+ positively selected. The receptors shown here come from a man between 18 and 29 years old in good health.

The chain links TRBV13 to TRBJ2-2; maybe TRBD1 (5 bases). This CDR3 has 17 amino acids. In germline, CDR1 is PRHDT, CDR2 FYEKMQ (reference sequence). V dropped 5 bases and J dropped 4 bases, with 20 bases sitting between them. The CDR3: CASSPPTEGTSTGELFF. The CDR3 DNA reads TGTGCCAGCAGCCCCCCGACAGAAGGAACGTCCACCGGGGAGCTGTTTTTT.

Turning to this clone: Distinct nucleotide sequences in the sample also encode this CDR3. The chain recombines TRBV19 with TRBJ2-5; D gene uncertain. This CDR3 region has 13 residues. Between the trimmed V and J ends, which lost 1 base and 1 base, there was a span of 4 bases. Germline lookup yields CDR1 LNHDA and CDR2 SQIVND (reference sequence). DNA for the CDR3: TGTGCCAGTAGTATAGGAGTCCAAGAGACCCAGTACTTC. This gives the protein CASSIGVQETQYF.

In the case of this clone: A junction boundary mismatches the germline segment, possibly from a read error. The chain combines TRBV28 with TRBJ2-1; 12 nucleotides agree with TRBD2. Per germline, CDR1 MDHEN and CDR2 SYDVKM. The CDR3 consists of 14 residues. CDR3 bases: TGTGTCAGCAGTTCCCTAGCGGGGGGGGCCCCACAGTTCTTC. Its protein product is CVSSSLAGGAPQFF. The complete variable domain, with remaining parts taken from reference TRBV28 and TRBJ2-1, reads DVKVTQSSRYLVKRTGEKVFLECVQDMDHENMFWYRQDPGLGLRLIYFSYDVKMKEKGDIPEGYSVSREKKERFSLILESASTNQTSMYLCVSSSLAGGAPQFFGPGTRLTVL.

The V and J genes are TRBV7-2 and TRBJ1-1, with D possibly being TRBD1 (6 bases). Germline CDR1 is SGHTA and CDR2 is FQGNSA. The CDR3 is 14 amino acids. Trimming took off 4 bases at V and 3 bases at J, with 12 bases between the two ends. Here the CDR3 reads CASSSTQGYTEAFF. The CDR3 nucleotides are TGTGCCAGCAGCTCCACTCAGGGGTACACTGAAGCTTTCTTT.

The genes are TRBV6-5 and TRBJ1-5, with no clear D. Germline values: CDR1 MNHEY, CDR2 SVGAGI. CDR3 length equals 15 residues. V shed 4 bases and J shed 0 bases, with 10 bases lying between them. CDR3 protein: CASSSRGYSNQPQHF. DNA for the CDR3: TGTGCCAGCAGTTCTCGGGGTTATAGCAATCAGCCCCAGCATTTT.

This clone was seen a single time. The sample contains more than one DNA sequence encoding this CDR3. This sequence joins TRBV30 and TRBJ1-6; D perhaps matches TRBD1 (6 bases). Trimming left V 0 bases short and J 8 bases short, with 11 bases between. The germline V gene has CDR1 GTSNPN and CDR2 SVGIG (reference sequence). The CDR3 has 14 amino acids. CDR3 sequence reads: CAWSVRGGDSPLHF. The CDR3 nucleotides are TGTGCCTGGAGTGTAAGGGGGGGAGATTCACCCCTCCACTTT.

The V call is TRBV30, the J call TRBJ2-1; no clear D gene. Germline CDR1 is GTSNPN and CDR2 is SVGIG (reference sequence). This CDR3 is 12 amino acids long. V gave up 2 bases and J gave up 6 bases, with 8 bases separating them. CDR3 region: CAWSPLPNEQFF. The CDR3 region has the DNA TGTGCCTGGAGTCCGCTACCCAATGAGCAGTTCTTC.

The chain links TRBV15 to TRBJ2-3; D gene unclear. The length of the CDR3 is 15 residues. Looked up from germline, CDR1 is LNHNV and CDR2 is YYDKDF (reference sequence). V gave up 1 base and J gave up 0 bases, with 8 bases separating them. CDR3 DNA sequence: TGTGCCACCAGCAGAGGAGTGACTAGCACAGATACGCAGTATTTT. Encoded protein: CATSRGVTSTDTQYF.

The chain recombines TRBV6-1 with TRBJ1-5; 9 bases agree with TRBD1. Germline V gives CDR1 MNHNS, CDR2 SASEGT. The CDR3 extends over 15 amino acids. V shed 5 bases, J shed 6 bases, and the junction held 8 bases outside the gene matches. For the CDR3, the DNA is TGTGCCAGCAGTAGGACAGGGGCTACGGGTCAGCCCCAGCATTTT. As protein: CASSRTGATGQPQHF.

The chain carries TRBV14 and TRBJ2-4; D remains unclear. Germline lookup yields CDR1 SGHDN and CDR2 FVKESK. Deletions cut 0 bases from V and 2 bases from J, with 8 bases between. The CDR3 has 15 amino acids. CDR3 coding DNA: TGTGCCAGCAGCCAAGATGGAAGTCCCAAAAACATTCAGTACTTC. Protein sequence: CASSQDGSPKNIQYF. The full variable domain, its missing parts supplied by reference TRBV14 and TRBJ2-4, is EAGVTQFPSHSVIEKGQTVTLRCDPISGHDNLYWYRRVMGKEIKFLLHFVKESKQDESGMPNNRFLAERTGGTYSTLKVQPAELEDSGVYFCASSQDGSPKNIQYFGAGTRLSVL.

The chain has TRBV20-1 and TRBJ2-5; D is unclear. Germline V gene data show CDR1 as DFQATT and CDR2 as SNEGSKA (reference sequence). CDR3 length: 10 residues. The V and J ends lost 7 bases and 2 bases respectively, with 5 bases between them. The CDR3 nucleotides are TGCAGTGTTCATCAAGAGACCCAGTACTTC. Translating gives CSVHQETQYF.

This clone was counted once. The chain uses TRBV5-6 and TRBJ2-7; TRBD1 aligns across 8 bases. Germline lookup yields CDR1 SGHDT and CDR2 YYEEEE. J gave up 4 bases and V 6 bases, and 9 bases lay outside the gene matches. This CDR3 has 14 amino acids. The CDR3 spells CASIPADRVYEQYF. The CDR3, as DNA: TGTGCCAGCATCCCGGCGGACAGGGTGTACGAGCAGTACTTC.

The chain's CDR3 is CASRVDRTGGYEQYF. The CDR3 coding sequence is TGTGCCAGCAGGGTTGACAGGACAGGGGGCTACGAGCAGTACTTC. The chain links TRBV5-4 to TRBJ2-7, with 10 bases identical to TRBD1. The CDR3 consists of 15 residues. V shed 5 bases, J shed 3 bases, and the junction held 8 bases outside the gene matches. Germline CDR1 and CDR2: SGHNT and YYREEE (reference sequence).

The chain couples TRBV5-6 to TRBJ2-7, with TRBD2 matching over 11 bases. Losses at the gene ends were 5 bases for V and 4 bases for J; bases not matched to a gene: 8. This CDR3 has 15 amino acids. Germline-derived CDR1 and CDR2 are SGHDT and YYEEEE. The CDR3 DNA reads TGTGCCAGCAGTCTTACTAGCGGGAGTAAGTACGAGCAGTACTTC. Protein: CASSLTSGSKYEQYF.

As concerns this clone: Within the sample, other DNA sequences also encode this same CDR3. The chain uses TRBV9 and TRBJ2-1; D might be TRBD1 (5 bases). The CDR3 covers 15 residues. The germline CDR1 and CDR2 sequences are SGDLS and YYNGEE. V was clipped by 2 bases and J by 0 bases, with 9 bases between them. The CDR3 region is CASSVQGSSYNEQFF. The CDR3, as DNA: TGTGCCAGCAGCGTCCAGGGAAGCTCCTACAATGAGCAGTTCTTC.

To note about this clone: Other nucleotide sequences from this sample produce the same CDR3. The gene calls are TRBV6-6 and TRBJ2-5; D may be TRBD1 (5 bases). Germline CDR1 MNHNY, CDR2 SVGAGI (reference sequence). Trimming stripped 2 bases from V and 2 bases from J, with 9 bases between. The CDR3 is 14 amino acids. CDR3 coding DNA: TGTGCCAGCAGTTACAGGGGAATTCAAGAGACCCAGTACTTC. Protein: CASSYRGIQETQYF.

This chain joins TRBV14 and TRBJ1-2; D is undetermined. The CDR3 runs to 21 residues. Deletions cut 0 bases from V and 0 bases from J, with 26 bases between. Germline V gene data show CDR1 as SGHDN and CDR2 as FVKESK. CDR3 residues: CASSQDWFGRAIVFPNYGYTF. CDR3 nucleotides: TGTGCCAGCAGCCAAGATTGGTTCGGGAGGGCCATCGTCTTTCCTAACTATGGCTACACCTTC.

J is TRBJ2-3 and V is TRBV5-1; tentative D call: TRBD2 (6 bases). CDR3 length: 17 residues. Germline CDR1 is SGHRS and CDR2 is YFSETQ. Trimming pared 0 bases from V and 0 bases from J, leaving 14 bases between. This CDR3 reads CASSLEGTGRSTDTQYF. The CDR3 region has the DNA TGCGCCAGCAGCTTGGAAGGGACTGGCAGAAGCACAGATACGCAGTATTTT.

The V call is TRBV4-3, the J call TRBJ2-7; D is uncertain. This CDR3 contains 14 residues. V dropped 0 bases and J dropped 2 bases, with 8 bases sitting between them. CDR1 and CDR2 from the germline V gene are LGHNA and YSLEER. CDR3 sequence reads: CASSQDAGTYEQYF. The CDR3 bases are TGCGCCAGCAGCCAAGATGCCGGAACCTACGAGCAGTACTTC.

The chain combines TRBV5-6 with TRBJ2-1; D is undetermined. This CDR3 contains 12 residues. Trimming left V 0 bases short and J 8 bases short, with 6 bases between. Per the germline V gene, CDR1 is SGHDT and CDR2 is YYEEEE. CDR3 nucleotides: TGTGCCAGCAGCTTGGAAAGGTATGAGCAGTTCTTC. It translates to CASSLERYEQFF.

The rearrangement uses TRBV30 and TRBJ1-1, with D unresolved. The CDR3 contains 12 residues. V was trimmed by 0 bases and J by 6 bases, leaving 8 bases between them. Per germline, CDR1 GTSNPN and CDR2 SVGIG (reference sequence). The CDR3 protein is CAWSVWQAEAFF. CDR3 nucleotide sequence: TGTGCCTGGAGTGTATGGCAGGCTGAAGCTTTCTTT.

J is TRBJ1-3 and V is TRBV6-6, with D possibly matching TRBD1 (5 bases). Germline lookup yields CDR1 MNHNY and CDR2 SVGAGI (reference sequence). The V gene lost 5 bases and the J gene lost 2 bases, with 13 bases spanning the gap. The CDR3 length is 15 residues. Here the CDR3 DNA reads TGTGCCAGCAGTGGGGGGACGTCCGCTGGAAACACCATATATTTT. Amino acid sequence: CASSGGTSAGNTIYF.

J is TRBJ2-7 and V is TRBV7-8; maybe TRBD2 (6 bases). The CDR3 is 14 amino acids. Looked up from germline, CDR1 is SGHVS and CDR2 is FQNEAQ. Trimming cost V 5 bases and J 0 bases, with 11 bases left between them. CDR3 nucleotides: TGTGCCAGCAGCCCCCGGACTACCTCCTACGAGCAGTACTTC. This gives the protein CASSPRTTSYEQYF.

V gene TRBV12-5 combines with J gene TRBJ1-1, with no clear D. The CDR3 covers 13 residues. Trimming took off 3 bases at V and 0 bases at J, with 5 bases between the two ends. Germline lookup yields CDR1 LGHNT and CDR2 FRNRAP. The CDR3 here is CASGFGLNTEAFF. The CDR3, as DNA: TGTGCTAGTGGTTTCGGATTGAACACTGAAGCTTTCTTT.

Turning to this clone: A much more abundant neighbour one base away suggests this may be a read error. Additional DNA sequences in this sample encode the identical CDR3. V gene TRBV6-5 combines with J gene TRBJ2-7; TRBD1 might be the D (5 bases). The germline V gene has CDR1 MNHEY and CDR2 SVGAGI. The CDR3 totals 13 residues. V dropped 2 bases and J dropped 2 bases, with 7 bases sitting between them. CDR3 sequence reads: CASSYQGPYEQYF. Here the CDR3 DNA reads TGTGCCAGCAGTTACCAGGGCCCCTACGAGCAGTACTTC.

The CDR3 coding sequence is TGTGCCAGTAGGGACATTACAGGGGCGGAAAATCAGCCCCAGCATTTT. As protein: CASRDITGAENQPQHF. The J gene is TRBJ1-5, the V gene TRBV19, with 7 nucleotides matching TRBD1. CDR1 is LNHDA, CDR2 SQIVND, per germline (reference sequence). The V and J ends lost 6 bases and 4 bases, in that order; junction bases with no gene match: 12. The CDR3 has 16 amino acids.

The chain joins TRBV4-1 to TRBJ1-2, with a weak D call TRBD1 (5 bases). The CDR3 runs to 14 residues. Germline V CDR1 and CDR2: MGHRA, YSYEKL. Trimming stripped 0 bases from V and 4 bases from J, with 9 bases between. CDR3 residues: CASSQDQGVYGYTF. Written as DNA, the CDR3 is TGCGCCAGCAGCCAAGATCAAGGGGTCTATGGCTACACCTTC.

This chain uses TRBV30 with TRBJ1-5; 8 bases match TRBD1. J gave up 4 bases and V 4 bases, and 6 bases lay outside the gene matches. Germline CDR1 GTSNPN, CDR2 SVGIG (reference sequence). The CDR3 totals 14 residues. CDR3 DNA sequence: TGTGCCTGGACCCCGGACAGGGAGAATCAGCCCCAGCATTTT. This gives the protein CAWTPDRENQPQHF. Full variable domain (remainder filled in from reference TRBV30 and TRBJ1-5): SQTIHQWPATLVQPVGSPLSLECTVEGTSNPNLYWYRQAAGRGLQLLFYSVGIGQISSEVPQNLSASRPQDRQFILSSKKLLLSDSGFYLCAWTPDRENQPQHFGDGTRLSIL.

V gene TRBV30 combines with J gene TRBJ2-5; D not resolved. Trimming pared 4 bases from V and 3 bases from J, leaving 12 bases between. CDR1 and CDR2 (germline): GTSNPN, SVGIG (reference sequence). The CDR3 contains 13 residues. The CDR3 sequence: CAWTVGNEETQYF. The CDR3 DNA sequence: TGTGCCTGGACGGTAGGGAATGAAGAGACCCAGTACTTC.

Written as DNA, the CDR3 is TGTGCCAGCAGTTTAGTAGGACTTAATTCACCCCTCCACTTT. Translation: CASSLVGLNSPLHF. The chain links TRBV27 to TRBJ1-6, with D unclear. V lost 2 bases, J lost 6 bases, and 8 bases lay in between. CDR1 is MNHEY and CDR2 is SMNVEV in the germline V gene (reference sequence). This CDR3 region has 14 residues.

The CDR3 DNA reads as TGTGCCAGTATGGGGTCCGGACAGGGGTCTTACGAGCAGTACTTC. It is translated as CASMGSGQGSYEQYF. The genes are TRBV19 and TRBJ2-7; 9 nucleotides agree with TRBD1. With V trimmed by 7 bases and J by 4 bases, 11 bases remained unmatched. From germline, CDR1 is LNHDA and CDR2 SQIVND (reference sequence). CDR3 length: 15 residues. Full variable domain (remainder filled in from reference TRBV19 and TRBJ2-7): DGGITQSPKYLFRKEGQNVTLSCEQNLNHDAMYWYRQDPGQGLRLIYYSQIVNDFQKGDIAEGYSVSREKKESFPLTVTSAQKNPTAFYLCASMGSGQGSYEQYFGPGTRLTVT.

This chain uses TRBV5-1 with TRBJ1-1, with D uncertain. CDR3 size: 13 residues. Germline assignment: CDR1 SGHRS and CDR2 YFSETQ. V lost 4 bases and J 2 bases, leaving 9 bases between the germline ends. This CDR3 is CASSQGENTEAFF. The DNA for the CDR3 is TGCGCCAGCAGCCAAGGCGAAAACACTGAAGCTTTCTTT. Drawing the rest from reference TRBV5-1 and TRBJ1-1, the complete variable domain is KAGVTQTPRYLIKTRGQQVTLSCSPISGHRSVSWYQQTPGQGLQFLFEYFSETQRNKGNFPGRFSGRQFSNSRSEMNVSTLELGDSALYLCASSQGENTEAFFGQGTRLTVV.